What follows are 15 T cell receptor beta chains derived from one specimen sequenced in a study of T cells in Graves' hyperthyroidism and ophthalmopathy. Researchers took RNA transcripts and amplified the TCR beta CDR3 regions from them. The study used the HTBI primer set for a first-round RT-PCR of the TCR CDR3. MiXCR, run by TCRdb on the multiplex PCR reads, gives a single entry per CDR3 protein. The sample lists around 570,000 distinct CDR3 sequences, about 20% occurring once. Sequences were obtained from blood. The source is a man aged 40-50 years with Graves' ophthalmopathy.

This clonotype was observed a handful of times. The V and J genes are TRBV7-2 and TRBJ2-7; TRBD1 agrees at 9 bases. The length of the CDR3 is 14 residues. Germline CDR1 is SGHTA and CDR2 is FQGNSA. After removal of 3 bases from V and 7 bases from J, the junction contained 7 bases not matched to a gene. As DNA, the CDR3 is TGTGCCAGCAGCTTTGTGGGGACAGGGAGGGAGCAGTACTTC. It translates to CASSFVGTGREQYF.

This clonotype was detected many times. The chain joins TRBV7-9 to TRBJ2-1; 8 nucleotides align to TRBD1. The CDR3 covers 16 residues. V trimming: 4 bases; J trimming: 1 base; junction bases outside the gene matches: 6. Germline loops: CDR1 SEHNR, CDR2 FQNEAQ (reference sequence). CDR3 amino acids: CASSSPGTGSYNEQFF. The CDR3 coding sequence is TGTGCCAGCAGCTCGCCCGGGACAGGATCCTACAATGAGCAGTTCTTC.

The rearrangement uses TRBV12-3 or TRBV12-4 and TRBJ2-6, with D possibly being TRBD1 (5 bases). Trimming left V 6 bases short and J 1 base short, with 13 bases between. The CDR3 runs 16 residues. CDR3 protein: CASSTGPGSGANVLTF. The CDR3 coding sequence is TGTGCCAGCAGCACTGGGCCAGGGTCTGGGGCCAACGTCCTGACTTTC.

The sample holds many counts of this clonotype. V is TRBV2 and J is TRBJ2-3; D remains unclear. The CDR3 totals 16 residues. Looked up from germline, CDR1 is SNHLY and CDR2 is FYNNEI. V was clipped by 5 bases and J by 1 base, with 16 bases between them. CDR3 region: CASSTSLWAGTDTQYF. The CDR3 bases are TGTGCCAGCAGTACCTCCCTCTGGGCGGGCACAGATACGCAGTATTTT.

At least ten counts were recorded for this clonotype. The chain uses TRBV20-1 and TRBJ2-5, with 10 bases matching TRBD2. Germline CDR1 is DFQATT and CDR2 is SNEGSKA (reference sequence). Trimming took 1 base from V and 5 from J; bases not matched to a gene: 7. The CDR3 runs to 15 residues. This CDR3 reads CSARGGTSVTETQYF. CDR3 nucleotides: TGCAGTGCTAGAGGAGGGACTAGCGTCACCGAGACCCAGTACTTC.

Ten or more counts support this clonotype. This sequence joins TRBV20-1 and TRBJ2-5; 9 nucleotides align to TRBD1. This CDR3 spans 14 amino acids. The germline CDR1 and CDR2 sequences are DFQATT and SNEGSKA (reference sequence). Trimming took 3 bases from V and 4 from J; bases not matched to a gene: 6. CDR3 in amino acids: CSASLTGGRETQYF. The CDR3 DNA sequence: TGCAGTGCTAGCCTCACAGGGGGCCGAGAGACCCAGTACTTC.

This clonotype was recorded many times. The chain has TRBV7-2 and TRBJ2-5, with D uncertain. Trimming left V 4 bases short and J 7 bases short, with 22 bases between. CDR3 length: 16 amino acids. CDR1 is SGHTA and CDR2 is FQGNSA in the germline V gene. CDR3 region: CASSSQPLKDLGTQYF. The CDR3 nucleotides read TGTGCCAGCAGCTCCCAACCACTCAAGGACCTGGGGACCCAGTACTTC.

This clonotype appeared many times. The chain uses TRBV7-9 and TRBJ2-7; D not certain. The CDR3 consists of 12 residues. CDR1 is SEHNR and CDR2 is FQNEAQ in the germline V gene (reference sequence). With 3 bases removed from V and 5 bases from J, the gap between germline ends came to 8 bases. As DNA, the CDR3 is TGTGCCAGCAGCTTTGGAGAAAACGAGCAGTACTTC. It codes for CASSFGENEQYF.

This clonotype has ten or more counts. The V call is TRBV7-2, the J call TRBJ2-3, with D perhaps TRBD1 (6 bases). Looked up from germline, CDR1 is SGHTA and CDR2 is FQGNSA. Trimming took 1 base from V and 4 from J, leaving 9 bases between them. This CDR3 has 14 amino acids. CDR3: CASSLDRVADTQYF. DNA of the CDR3: TGTGCCAGCAGCTTAGACAGGGTGGCAGATACGCAGTATTTT.

This clonotype showed up just a few times. The chain carries TRBV7-8 and TRBJ2-3, with TRBD2 identical over 9 bases. The germline V gene encodes CDR1 SGHVS and CDR2 FQNEAQ. Trimming took 4 bases from V and 5 from J; bases not matched to a gene: 7. The CDR3 consists of 15 residues. The CDR3 DNA reads as TGTGCCAGCAGCTCGCGGGAGGGCCTTGGAGATACGCAGTATTTT. Protein product: CASSSREGLGDTQYF.

There are many counts of this clonotype. The rearrangement uses TRBV5-1 and TRBJ2-7; D tentatively reads TRBD1 or TRBD2 (6 bases each). From germline, CDR1 is SGHRS and CDR2 YFSETQ. V was trimmed by 0 bases and J by 5 bases, leaving 12 bases between them. This CDR3 has 14 amino acids. Here the CDR3 DNA reads TGCGCCAGCAGCTTGGAATACGGGGGCAACGAGCAGTACTTC. It translates to CASSLEYGGNEQYF.

This chain joins TRBV6-5 and TRBJ2-2, with TRBD2 as a possible D gene (7 bases). The germline V and J ends were trimmed by 4 bases and 4 bases, with 22 bases remaining between them. This CDR3 region has 18 residues. Germline V gene data show CDR1 as MNHEY and CDR2 as SVGAGI. This CDR3 reads CASSSDRMREWATGELFF. For the CDR3, the DNA is TGTGCCAGCAGTTCAGACAGGATGCGGGAGTGGGCCACCGGGGAGCTGTTTTTT.

The CDR3 is CASSGTGTGDGGLETQYF. In nucleotides, the CDR3 is TGTGCCAGCAGTGGCACCGGGACAGGGGACGGGGGATTGGAGACCCAGTACTTC. This sequence joins TRBV6-1 and TRBJ2-5, with TRBD1 matching over 10 bases. Germline V lookup: CDR1 MNHNS, CDR2 SASEGT. The CDR3 extends over 18 amino acids. The V segment lost 4 bases and the J segment 5 bases; nucleotides outside the gene matches: 16.

The gene calls are TRBV11-2 and TRBJ2-3; D possibly corresponds to TRBD2 (7 bases). There are 13 residues in the CDR3. CDR1 and CDR2 (germline): SGHAT, FQNNGV. Trimming took off 6 bases at V and 10 bases at J, with 17 bases between the two ends. CDR3 in amino acids: CASRPPGGDAQYF. The CDR3 nucleotides read TGTGCCAGCAGACCCCCGGGGGGCGATGCGCAGTATTTT.

This clonotype was seen more than once but under ten times. The DNA of the CDR3 is TGTGCCAGCAGCATAGGACAGGAACTTGATCAGCCCCAGCATTTT. Amino acid sequence: CASSIGQELDQPQHF. The V call is TRBV5-5, the J call TRBJ1-5; 7 bases line up with TRBD1. Trimming removed 4 bases from V and 5 bases from J; junction bases left unmatched: 9. In germline, CDR1 is SGHKS, CDR2 YYEKEE (reference sequence). The CDR3 loop spans 15 amino acids.